A single sample is the source of the 29 T cell receptor beta chains below, sequenced in a study of CD8+ T cells in alopecia areata. Sequencing used cDNA as its template, made by extracting RNA and reverse transcribing it. Assay used: immunoSEQ multiplex PCR; TCRdb lists only in-frame clones, some missing. The table lists about 190,000 clones, about three fifths of them singletons. Treatment indicated: oral pan-JAK inhibitor, 5-10 mg twice daily. Sequences were derived from CD4+ T cells sorted from blood, sampled at week 4, from a patient treated with tofacitinib. Receptors were obtained from a human donor with alopecia areata.

The CDR3 is CASSFQGDGANVLTF. Written as DNA, the CDR3 is TGCGCCAGCAGCTTTCAGGGTGACGGGGCCAACGTCCTGACTTTC. The chain couples TRBV5-1 to TRBJ2-6, with D tentatively TRBD1 (5 bases). The CDR3 is 15 amino acids. V was pared by 2 bases and J by 4 bases, with 10 bases between. CDR1 is SGHRS, CDR2 YFSETQ, per germline.

The rearrangement joins TRBV23-1 to TRBJ2-5, with TRBD1 matching 7 bases. TRBV23-1 is an ORF, with its function uncertain. The V gene end was trimmed by 0 bases and the J gene end by 5 bases; junction bases not matched to a gene: 9. The CDR3 contains 16 residues. The CDR3 protein is CASSQSGRQGFETQYF. The CDR3 DNA reads TGCGCCAGCAGTCAATCGGGAAGACAGGGCTTCGAGACCCAGTACTTC.

CDR3 residues: CASSVSGRLTGELFF. Here the CDR3 DNA reads TGTGCCAGCAGCGTAAGCGGGAGACTCACCGGGGAGCTGTTTTTT. V gene TRBV9 combines with J gene TRBJ2-2, with TRBD2 matching over 8 bases. Germline loops: CDR1 SGDLS, CDR2 YYNGEE. Germline trimming cut 1 base from V and 4 bases from J; bases unmatched to any gene: 3. The CDR3 is 15 residues long.

This clone was seen more than once but under ten times. The chain couples TRBV7-9 to TRBJ2-3; D may be TRBD2 (6 bases). Trimming stripped 5 bases from V and 3 bases from J, with 12 bases between. The CDR3 has 14 residues. Germline CDR1 SEHNR, CDR2 FQNEAQ (reference sequence). The CDR3 is CASSLLAATDTQYF. In DNA, the CDR3 is TGTGCCAGCAGCCTGTTAGCGGCGACAGATACGCAGTATTTT. Full variable domain (outside the CDR3, taken from reference TRBV7-9 and TRBJ2-3): DTGVSQNPRHKITKRGQNVTFRCDPISEHNRLYWYRQTLGQGPEFLTYFQNEAQLEKSRLLSDRFSAERPKGSFSTLEIQRTEQGDSAMYLCASSLLAATDTQYFGPGTRLTVL.

The chain is built from TRBV2 and TRBJ1-2, with 10 positions matching TRBD1. CDR1 SNHLY and CDR2 FYNNEI come from the germline V gene. The V segment lost 4 bases and the J segment 4 bases; nucleotides outside the gene matches: 6. The CDR3 totals 15 residues. The DNA of the CDR3 is TGTGCCAGCAGTGCAAAGGGACAGGGGAGCTATGGCTACACCTTC. Translation: CASSAKGQGSYGYTF. Full variable domain (remainder filled in from reference TRBV2 and TRBJ1-2): EPEVTQTPSHQVTQMGQEVILRCVPISNHLYFYWYRQILGQKVEFLVSFYNNEISEKSEIFDDQFSVERPDGSNFTLKIRSTKLEDSAMYFCASSAKGQGSYGYTFGSGTRLTVV.

This clone was detected once. This rearrangement joins TRBV27 to TRBJ2-5; TRBD2 is a possible D gene (5 bases). CDR3 size: 17 residues. V lost 9 bases, J lost 0 bases, and 23 bases lay in between. The V gene's germline CDR1 is MNHEY and CDR2 SMNVEV (reference sequence). CDR3 in DNA: TGTGCCAGAAGCCGGGCTAGCCGAAACAACAACCAAGAGACCCAGTACTTC. It encodes CARSRASRNNNQETQYF.

The gene calls are TRBV7-9 and TRBJ2-1; D call uncertain. The CDR3 is 14 residues long. Germline V gene lookup returns CDR1 SEHNR and CDR2 FQNEAQ (reference sequence). The germline V and J ends were trimmed by 5 bases and 0 bases, with 8 bases remaining between them. The CDR3 loop reads CASSMTSSYNEQFF. In DNA, the CDR3 is TGTGCCAGCAGCATGACGAGCTCCTACAATGAGCAGTTCTTC.

The chain carries TRBV7-9 and TRBJ2-3, with D possibly TRBD2 on 6 matching bases. Trimming took off 5 bases at V and 1 base at J, with 13 bases between the two ends. CDR1 is SEHNR and CDR2 is FQNEAQ in the germline V gene (reference sequence). This CDR3 region has 15 residues. CDR3 region: CASSVGGGGTDTQYF. CDR3 sequence (DNA): TGTGCCAGCAGCGTCGGGGGAGGAGGCACAGATACGCAGTATTTT.

In this sample, this clone turned up a few times. The rearrangement links TRBV6-6 to TRBJ2-1; D is ambiguous. This CDR3 region has 14 residues. The V and J ends lost 8 bases and 0 bases respectively, with 11 bases between them. The germline gives CDR1 MNHNY, CDR2 SVGAGI (reference sequence). The chain's CDR3 is CASSSHLSYNEQFF. CDR3 DNA sequence: TGTGCCAGCTCCTCGCACCTCTCCTACAATGAGCAGTTCTTC.

This clone has a handful of counts. This CDR3 is CASSVASGRTYEQYF. The CDR3, as DNA: TGTGCCAGCAGCGTAGCCAGCGGGAGGACCTACGAGCAGTACTTC. V is TRBV9 and J is TRBJ2-7; 9 bases are shared with TRBD2. Germline V gene sequence: CDR1 SGDLS, CDR2 YYNGEE. This CDR3 comprises 15 residues. V lost 0 bases to trimming and J lost 2 bases; unmatched junction nucleotides: 3.

This sequence joins TRBV9 and TRBJ2-5, with D possibly TRBD2 on 6 matching bases. With 2 bases removed from V and 5 bases from J, the gap between germline ends came to 10 bases. This CDR3 has 13 residues. Germline V lookup: CDR1 SGDLS, CDR2 YYNGEE. In nucleotides, the CDR3 is TGTGCCAGCAGCGTGGAGGCGGGGGAGACCCAGTACTTC. It translates to CASSVEAGETQYF.

There are a few counts of this clone. This chain joins TRBV5-1 and TRBJ2-5; tentative D call: TRBD2 (6 bases). V lost 4 bases to trimming and J lost 2 bases, with 12 bases between them. Per the germline V gene, CDR1 is SGHRS and CDR2 is YFSETQ. The CDR3 is 14 residues long. CDR3 bases: TGCGCCAGCAGCATGGGGGGAAATCAAGAGACCCAGTACTTC. Protein sequence: CASSMGGNQETQYF. The whole variable domain, filled in from reference TRBV5-1 and TRBJ2-5, reads KAGVTQTPRYLIKTRGQQVTLSCSPISGHRSVSWYQQTPGQGLQFLFEYFSETQRNKGNFPGRFSGRQFSNSRSEMNVSTLELGDSALYLCASSMGGNQETQYFGPGTRLLVL.

The chain joins TRBV9 to TRBJ2-2; D unresolved. The germline V gene has CDR1 SGDLS and CDR2 YYNGEE. V lost 5 bases and J 1 base, leaving 9 bases between the germline ends. The CDR3 has 14 residues. CDR3 region: CASSLSMNTGELFF. The CDR3 bases are TGTGCCAGCAGTTTGTCCATGAACACCGGGGAGCTGTTTTTT.

This chain uses TRBV28 with TRBJ2-2; D could derive from TRBD1 or TRBD2 (5 bases each). From germline, CDR1 is MDHEN and CDR2 SYDVKM. The CDR3 sequence is 14 residues long. The V end lost 6 bases, the J end lost 1 base, and 9 bases lay between the germline ends. The CDR3 region has the DNA TGTGCCAGCAGGGGACGACAGAACACCGGGGAGCTGTTTTTT. Protein sequence: CASRGRQNTGELFF.

The chain couples TRBV11-2 to TRBJ2-7; D may be TRBD2 (5 bases). The germline gives CDR1 SGHAT, CDR2 FQNNGV. The CDR3 extends over 13 amino acids. V was shortened by 4 bases and J by 9 bases, with 16 bases between the two germline ends. The CDR3 DNA reads as TGTGCCAGCAGCTCCCTCCGGGGTTTCGCGCAGTACTTC. Translating gives CASSSLRGFAQYF.

V gene TRBV30 combines with J gene TRBJ2-7; the D is unclear. The CDR3 is made up of 13 amino acids. CDR1 is GTSNPN, CDR2 SVGIG, per germline (reference sequence). V was trimmed by 1 base and J by 3 bases, leaving 10 bases between them. The DNA for the CDR3 is TGTGCCTGGAGTGCATCCGGCATCTACGAGCAGTACTTC. This encodes CAWSASGIYEQYF.

The chain joins TRBV20-1 to TRBJ2-7, with D unclear. CDR3 size: 11 residues. Trimming removed 0 bases from V and 5 bases from J, with 5 bases in between. Per the germline V gene, CDR1 is DFQATT and CDR2 is SNEGSKA (reference sequence). The CDR3 is CSARDLDEQYF. In DNA, the CDR3 is TGCAGTGCTAGAGATCTAGACGAGCAGTACTTC.

The rearrangement links TRBV29-1 to TRBJ1-1, with D perhaps TRBD1 (5 bases). The CDR3 contains 13 residues. Germline V gene lookup returns CDR1 SQVTM and CDR2 ANQGSEA. V was pared by 6 bases and J by 11 bases, with 22 bases between. The CDR3 DNA reads as TGCAGCGTCGAGGTGCGGGAAGGGGTCGGCGCTTTCTTT. Its protein is CSVEVREGVGAFF.

The V and J genes are TRBV18 and TRBJ2-3; D remains ambiguous. Trimming took 0 bases from V and 6 from J, leaving 7 bases between them. CDR3 length: 13 residues. The germline CDR1 and CDR2 sequences are KGHSH and LQKENI. The CDR3 loop is CASSPPTRDTQYF. The CDR3 DNA reads as TGTGCCAGCTCACCACCGACCAGGGATACGCAGTATTTT. The whole variable domain, filled in from reference TRBV18 and TRBJ2-3, reads NAGVMQNPRHLVRRRGQEARLRCSPMKGHSHVYWYRQLPEEGLKFMVYLQKENIIDESGMPKERFSAEFPKEGPSILRIQQVVRGDSAAYFCASSPPTRDTQYFGPGTRLTVL.

V is TRBV7-8 and J is TRBJ2-3; 7 bases match TRBD2. The germline V gene encodes CDR1 SGHVS and CDR2 FQNEAQ. The CDR3 totals 15 residues. V was clipped by 8 bases and J by 2 bases; unmatched bases: 10. Here the CDR3 reads CASGLLARYTDTQYF. In DNA form, the CDR3 reads TGTGCCAGCGGACTACTAGCGCGATACACAGATACGCAGTATTTT. Variable domain in full (rest from reference TRBV7-8 and TRBJ2-3): GAGVSQSPRYKVAKRGQDVALRCDPISGHVSLFWYQQALGQGPEFLTYFQNEAQLDKSGLPSDRFFAERPEGSVSTLKIQRTQQEDSAVYLCASGLLARYTDTQYFGPGTRLTVL.

This clone was observed a handful of times. The chain links TRBV4-1 to TRBJ2-7; D gene uncertain. The CDR3 totals 13 residues. The V gene lost 0 bases and the J gene lost 5 bases, with 8 bases spanning the gap. Germline V CDR1 and CDR2: MGHRA, YSYEKL. DNA of the CDR3: TGCGCCAGCAGCCAAGACGGAAGGAACGAGCAGTACTTC. Translated: CASSQDGRNEQYF.

J is TRBJ1-2 and V is TRBV29-1; D uncertain. V was cut by 3 bases and J by 6 bases, with 14 bases left in between. Germline V gene data show CDR1 as SQVTM and CDR2 as ANQGSEA. This CDR3 is built from 13 residues. The CDR3 here is CSVEVSLPNGYTF. CDR3 DNA: TGCAGCGTTGAGGTCAGCCTCCCCAATGGCTACACCTTC.

The V call is TRBV28, the J call TRBJ2-5; D is possibly TRBD1 (6 bases). The V gene's germline CDR1 is MDHEN and CDR2 SYDVKM. This CDR3 is built from 15 residues. Trimming stripped 8 bases from V and 2 bases from J, with 18 bases between. The DNA for the CDR3 is TGTGCCAGCTCCTTTTACCAGGGGCGGCAAGAGACCCAGTACTTC. It translates to CASSFYQGRQETQYF. The variable domain in full, with the rest retrieved from reference TRBV28 and TRBJ2-5, is DVKVTQSSRYLVKRTGEKVFLECVQDMDHENMFWYRQDPGLGLRLIYFSYDVKMKEKGDIPEGYSVSREKKERFSLILESASTNQTSMYLCASSFYQGRQETQYFGPGTRLLVL.

The chain recombines TRBV30 with TRBJ1-1; D call uncertain. The CDR3 runs to 12 residues. CDR1 and CDR2 (germline): GTSNPN, SVGIG (reference sequence). Trimming left V 4 bases short and J 1 base short, with 7 bases between. The chain's CDR3 is CAWTQSNTEAFF. The CDR3 DNA sequence: TGTGCCTGGACCCAGTCGAACACTGAAGCTTTCTTT.

The CDR3: CASSLTRIAGLATNEQFF. For the CDR3, the DNA is TGTGCCAGCAGCTTAACGCGCATCGCTGGACTAGCGACCAATGAGCAGTTCTTC. This chain links TRBV7-2 with TRBJ2-1; 9 bases agree with TRBD2. This CDR3 spans 18 amino acids. Losses at the gene ends were 2 bases for V and 6 bases for J; bases not matched to a gene: 14. Germline loops: CDR1 SGHTA, CDR2 FQGNSA.

This chain connects TRBV29-1 to TRBJ1-2; D is ambiguous. The V gene lost 0 bases and the J gene lost 8 bases, with 16 bases spanning the gap. CDR1 is SQVTM, CDR2 ANQGSEA, per germline. The CDR3 sequence is 14 residues long. CDR3 sequence: CSVEDRGVSEGYTF. The CDR3 nucleotides are TGCAGCGTTGAAGATCGGGGAGTATCGGAGGGCTACACCTTC.

The chain couples TRBV6-9 to TRBJ1-5, with TRBD1 matching over 9 bases. V shed 2 bases and J 0 bases; nucleotides not matched to a gene: 20. Germline loops: CDR1 MNHGY, CDR2 SVAAGI. The CDR3 length is 22 residues. The CDR3, as DNA: TGTGCCAGCAGTTATGCCCCCACCGACAGGGGGATTTCGATTTATAGCAATCAGCCCCAGCATTTT. Protein: CASSYAPTDRGISIYSNQPQHF.

The rearrangement links TRBV29-1 to TRBJ2-1; 8 bases agree with TRBD2. V gave up 7 bases and J gave up 3 bases; unmatched junction bases: 8. The CDR3 extends over 14 amino acids. Germline V CDR1 and CDR2: SQVTM, ANQGSEA. DNA for the CDR3: TGCAGCGCCAGGCGGGGGGCCTACTACAATGAGCAGTTCTTC. It codes for CSARRGAYYNEQFF.

Only a few counts were recorded for this clone. The rearrangement joins TRBV4-2 to TRBJ2-7; no clear D. The ends were cut back, 3 bases at V and 6 bases at J, with 12 bases in the middle. Germline V gives CDR1 LGHNA, CDR2 YNFKEQ. This CDR3 contains 13 residues. Here the CDR3 reads CASSQAPDLEQYF. The CDR3 nucleotides are TGTGCCAGCAGCCAGGCACCGGACCTCGAGCAGTACTTC.